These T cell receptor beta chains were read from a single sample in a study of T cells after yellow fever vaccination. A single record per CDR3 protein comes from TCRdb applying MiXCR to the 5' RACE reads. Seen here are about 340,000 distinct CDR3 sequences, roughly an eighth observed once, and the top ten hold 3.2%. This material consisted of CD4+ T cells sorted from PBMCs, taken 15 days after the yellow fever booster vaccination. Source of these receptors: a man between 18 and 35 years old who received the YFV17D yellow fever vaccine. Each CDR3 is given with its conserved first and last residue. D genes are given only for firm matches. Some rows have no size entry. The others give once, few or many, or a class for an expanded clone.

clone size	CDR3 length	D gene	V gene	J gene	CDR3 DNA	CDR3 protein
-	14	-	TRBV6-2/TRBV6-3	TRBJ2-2	TGTGCCAGCAGTTACGCCGGGTGGACCGGGGAGCTGTTTTTT	CASSYAGWTGELFF
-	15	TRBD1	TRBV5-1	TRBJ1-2	TGCGCCAGCAGCAAGGGACAGGGGGCGGTCGATGGCTACACCTTC	CASSKGQGAVDGYTF
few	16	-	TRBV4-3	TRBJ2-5	TGCGCCAGCAGCCAGAACCCCGGGGGATTTCAAGAGACCCAGTACTTC	CASSQNPGGFQETQYF
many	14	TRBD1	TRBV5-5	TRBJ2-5	TGTGCCAGCAGCTTGGGAGACAGGGGAGAGACCCAGTACTTC	CASSLGDRGETQYF
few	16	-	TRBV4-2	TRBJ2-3	TGTGCCAGCAGCCAGAAGACCATCTCTAGCACAGATACGCAGTATTTT	CASSQKTISSTDTQYF
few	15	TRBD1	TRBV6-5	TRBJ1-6	TGTGCCAGCAGACGAGGGGACAGGGGGAATTCACCCCTCCACTTT	CASRRGDRGNSPLHF
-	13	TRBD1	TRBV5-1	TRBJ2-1	TGCGCCAGCCATGGGGACAGGGCTAGTGAGCAGTTCTTC	CASHGDRASEQFF
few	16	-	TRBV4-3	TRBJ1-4	TGCGCCAGCAGCCAGTCAGGGACGGTTTTTAATGAAAAACTGTTTTTT	CASSQSGTVFNEKLFF
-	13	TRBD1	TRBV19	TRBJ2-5	TGTGCCAGTAGTAACAGGGGGGCGCAGACCCAGTACTTC	CASSNRGAQTQYF
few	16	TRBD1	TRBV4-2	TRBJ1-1	TGTGCCAGCAGCCTAAACCGGGACAGGGGGAACACTGAAGCTTTCTTT	CASSLNRDRGNTEAFF
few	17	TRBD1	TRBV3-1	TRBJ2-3	TGTGCCAGCAGCCATTTCGGTCGGGGACAGGTCGGAGATACGCAGTATTTT	CASSHFGRGQVGDTQYF
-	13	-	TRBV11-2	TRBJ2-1	TGTGCCAGCAGCTCCCCGACTAAAAATGAGCAGTTCTTC	CASSSPTKNEQFF
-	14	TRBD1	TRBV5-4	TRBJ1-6	TGTGCCAGCAGCAAGGACAGGGGAGATTCACCCCTCCACTTT	CASSKDRGDSPLHF
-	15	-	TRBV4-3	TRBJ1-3	TGCGCCAGCAGCCAAGATAATGCCTCTGGAAACACCATATATTTT	CASSQDNASGNTIYF
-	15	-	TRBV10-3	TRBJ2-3	TGTGCCATCAGTGAGGGTTACAGGGAGACAGATACGCAGTATTTT	CAISEGYRETDTQYF
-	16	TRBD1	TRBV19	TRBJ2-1	TGTGCCAGTAGTCTCAGGGGGCTATCCTCCTACAATGAGCAGTTCTTC	CASSLRGLSSYNEQFF
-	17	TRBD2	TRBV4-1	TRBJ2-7	TGCGCCAGCAGCCACGTAGCGACTAGCGGGTCCCCCTACGAGCAGTACTTC	CASSHVATSGSPYEQYF
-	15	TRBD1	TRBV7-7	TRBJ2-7	TGTGCCAGCAGCCCACGGACAGGGGGGGCCTACGAGCAGTACTTC	CASSPRTGGAYEQYF
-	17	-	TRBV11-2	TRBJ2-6	TGTGCCAGCAGCTTAAGGGACACCAACTCTGGGGCCAACGTCCTGACTTTC	CASSLRDTNSGANVLTF
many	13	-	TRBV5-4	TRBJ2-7	TGTGCCAGCAGCTTACCAAGGATGAACGAGCAGTACTTC	CASSLPRMNEQYF
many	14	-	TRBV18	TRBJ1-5	TGTGCCAGCTCGTTAGGGACATATAATCAGCCCCAGCATTTT	CASSLGTYNQPQHF
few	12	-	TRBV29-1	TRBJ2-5	TGCAGCGTTGGTTTTGGTCTGGAGACCCAGTACTTC	CSVGFGLETQYF
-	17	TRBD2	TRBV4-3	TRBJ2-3	TGCGCCAGCAGCCAAGATCGGACTAGCGGGGGTACAGATACGCAGTATTTT	CASSQDRTSGGTDTQYF
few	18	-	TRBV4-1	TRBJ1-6	TGCGCCAGCAGCCAAGAGGCAGGAACGAGCTCCTATAATTCACCCCTCCACTTT	CASSQEAGTSSYNSPLHF
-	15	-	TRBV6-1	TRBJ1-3	TGTGCCAGCAGTGATCCGGGGACGGAAAGAAACACCATATATTTT	CASSDPGTERNTIYF
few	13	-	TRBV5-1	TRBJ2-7	TGCGCCAGCAGCTTGCCGGAATCCTACGAGCAGTACTTC	CASSLPESYEQYF
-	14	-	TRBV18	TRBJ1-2	TGTGCCAGCTTCCGGGACGGTAACCTCTATGGCTACACCTTC	CASFRDGNLYGYTF
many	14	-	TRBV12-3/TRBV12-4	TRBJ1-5	TGTGCCAGCAGTCGGGACCATAGCAATCAGCCCCAGCATTTT	CASSRDHSNQPQHF
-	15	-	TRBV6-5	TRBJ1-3	TGTGCCAGCAGAGAAAGACGGACCTCTGGAAACACCATATATTTT	CASRERRTSGNTIYF
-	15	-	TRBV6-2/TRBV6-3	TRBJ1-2	TGTGCCAGCAGTTCCCTCTGGGGGGTTAACTATGGCTACACCTTC	CASSSLWGVNYGYTF
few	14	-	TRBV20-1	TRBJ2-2	TGCAGTGCTGGGACAAATTTTAACACCGGGGAGCTGTTTTTT	CSAGTNFNTGELFF
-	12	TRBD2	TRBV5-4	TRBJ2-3	TGTGCCATGGGGACTAGCGAAGATACGCAGTATTTT	CAMGTSEDTQYF
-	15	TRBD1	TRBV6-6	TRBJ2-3	TGTGCCAGCAGTCCCAGGGGGCAGCGCACAGATACGCAGTATTTT	CASSPRGQRTDTQYF
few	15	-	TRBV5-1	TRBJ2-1	TGCGCCAGCAGCTTGCTTACCGGCTCCTACAATGAGCAGTTCTTC	CASSLLTGSYNEQFF
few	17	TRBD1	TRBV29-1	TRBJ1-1	TGCAGCGTTGAAGATCTAGTCTGGACAGGTTGGGAATTTAGAGCTTTCTTT	CSVEDLVWTGWEFRAFF
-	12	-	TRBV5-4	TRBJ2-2	TGTGCCAGCAGCTCCCCAGCCGGGGAGCTGTTTTTT	CASSSPAGELFF
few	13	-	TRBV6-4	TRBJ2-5	TGTGCCAGCAGCAGGACTAACCAAGAGACCCAGTACTTC	CASSRTNQETQYF
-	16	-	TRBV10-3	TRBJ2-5	TGTGCCATCAGTGGAACAGCGAAGCGGTACCAAGAGACCCAGTACTTC	CAISGTAKRYQETQYF
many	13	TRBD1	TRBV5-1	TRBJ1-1	TGCGCCAGCAGCTTGGCCCAGGGGGCCCCAGGTTTCTTT	CASSLAQGAPGFF
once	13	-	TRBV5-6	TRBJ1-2	TGTGCCAGCAGGATGCAGATGCACGATGGCTACACCTTC	CASRMQMHDGYTF
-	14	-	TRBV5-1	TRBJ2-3	TGCGCCAGCAGCTTGGGACTTAGTGGAGATACGCAGTATTTT	CASSLGLSGDTQYF
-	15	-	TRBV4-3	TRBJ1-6	TGCGCCAGCAGCCAGGGGGGGGCCTATAATTCACCCCTCCACTTT	CASSQGGAYNSPLHF
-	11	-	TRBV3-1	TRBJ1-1	TGTGCCAGCAGCGCCCAAACAGGGGCTTTCTTT	CASSAQTGAFF
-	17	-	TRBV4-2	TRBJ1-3	TGTGCCAGCAGCCAAGAGGTCCCGGGGGCCTCTGGAAACACCATATATTTT	CASSQEVPGASGNTIYF
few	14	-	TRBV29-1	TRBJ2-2	TGCAGCGCCGCAGGCGTCGCGAACACCGGGGAGCTGTTTTTT	CSAAGVANTGELFF
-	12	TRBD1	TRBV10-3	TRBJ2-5	TGTGCCATCAGTGGGACAGGGGAGACCCAGTACTTC	CAISGTGETQYF
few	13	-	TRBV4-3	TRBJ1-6	TGCGCCAGCAGCCAAGATGGGGAGTCACCCCTCCACTTT	CASSQDGESPLHF